The TCR beta chain described here comes from a study of blood T cell repertoires in COVID-19. The CDR3 consists of 12 residues. V lost 6 bases, J lost 7 bases, and 12 bases lay in between. CDR1 and CDR2 (germline): MNHEY, SVGAGI. Generated by immunoSEQ multiplex PCR, the TCRdb table keeps only in-frame clones and is missing some. The data contain 80,000 to 100,000 clones, 80% to 90% of them singletons. This chain links TRBV6-5 with TRBJ1-2; D call uncertain. This TCR came from a human donor with COVID-19, enrolled during active disease. The donor label of this sample is uncertain. The specimen was peripheral blood. For the CDR3, the DNA is TGTGCCAGCAGGCGCCCCTACGGTGGCTACACCTTC. Amino acid sequence: CASRRPYGGYTF.